A selection of T cell receptor beta chains follows, all from one sample in a study of tumor-infiltrating lymphocytes in primary liver carcinoma. One entry per CDR3 protein results from TCRdb running MiXCR on the multiplex PCR reads. Among almost 200,000 distinct CDR3 sequences listed, 65% were seen once. Sequenced sample: peripheral blood. All receptors come from an older woman with primary liver carcinoma and hepatitis B virus infection. CDR3s include the opening cysteine and the closing phenylalanine or tryptophan. The D gene is left open where the match is weak. Some rows have no size entry. The others give once, few or many, or a class for an expanded clone.

v_gene	d_gene	abundance	j_gene	CDR3aa	CDR3nt
TRBV7-9	TRBD2	few	TRBJ2-7	CASSLLGRTSGSHQGNEQYF	TGTGCCAGCAGCTTACTCGGAAGGACTAGCGGGTCCCACCAGGGGAACGAGCAGTACTTC
TRBV6-6	NA	many	TRBJ2-7	CASSRGNEQYF	TGTGCCAGCAGTCGGGGTAACGAGCAGTACTTC
TRBV4-1	NA	many	TRBJ2-3	CASSQDRGSALSTDTQYF	TGCGCCAGCAGCCAAGACCGGGGGTCCGCCTTGAGCACAGATACGCAGTATTTT
TRBV12-5	TRBD1	many	TRBJ2-7	CASGLGQGNAYEQYF	TGTGCTAGTGGTTTGGGACAGGGAAACGCCTACGAGCAGTACTTC
TRBV5-4	TRBD1	many	TRBJ1-2	CASSFDRDRGPYGYTF	TGTGCCAGCAGCTTCGACCGGGACAGGGGACCGTATGGCTACACCTTC
TRBV6-5	NA	many	TRBJ1-2	CASSQGGSAYGYTF	TGTGCCAGCAGCCAAGGGGGTTCGGCCTATGGCTACACCTTC
TRBV7-9	TRBD2	few	TRBJ2-2	CASSLGVLAANTGELFF	TGTGCCAGCAGCTTAGGGGTACTAGCGGCGAACACCGGGGAGCTGTTTTTT
TRBV14	TRBD1	NA	TRBJ1-1	CASSTGGTGDTEALF	TGTGCCAGCTCTACTGGCGGGACAGGGGACACTGAAGCTTTATTT
TRBV4-2	TRBD1	many	TRBJ1-4	CASSQGGQGDKKLFF	TGTGCCAGCAGCCAGGGGGGACAGGGGGATAAAAAACTGTTTTTT
TRBV11-2	TRBD2	NA	TRBJ2-7	CASCRTGTSEYEQYF	TGTGCCAGTTGTCGTACCGGGACTAGCGAATACGAGCAGTACTTC
TRBV11-2	NA	NA	TRBJ2-5	CASGWRHREGTQYF	TGTGCCAGCGGCTGGAGACATAGGGAAGGGACCCAGTACTTC
TRBV4-1	TRBD2	many	TRBJ2-7	CASSQARLAGVGYEQYF	TGCGCCAGCAGCCAAGCGAGACTAGCGGGAGTAGGCTACGAGCAGTACTTC
TRBV5-4	TRBD1	many	TRBJ2-7	CASSYGTGGYEQYF	TGTGCCAGCAGCTACGGGACAGGGGGATACGAGCAGTACTTC
TRBV28	TRBD1	few	TRBJ1-5	CASSSRQGATIQPQHF	TGTGCCAGCAGTTCCAGACAGGGGGCGACGATTCAGCCCCAGCATTTT
TRBV12-3/TRBV12-4	NA	NA	TRBJ1-1	CASNSQGVGTEAFF	TGTGCCAGCAATTCACAGGGAGTGGGCACTGAAGCTTTCTTT
TRBV5-5	NA	few	TRBJ1-5	CASSLAPGTPSREPQHF	TGTGCCAGCAGCTTGGCCCCCGGGACACCGTCTAGGGAGCCCCAGCATTTT
TRBV29-1	NA	NA	TRBJ2-7	CGVKRPGATWQYF	TGCGGCGTTAAACGTCCCGGAGCTACGTGGCAGTACTTC
TRBV11-2	NA	once	TRBJ1-3	CANSPHGGVAGNTIYF	TGTGCCAACAGCCCCCACGGGGGGGTCGCTGGAAACACCATATATTTT
TRBV11-2	NA	NA	TRBJ1-1	CTNSLPPSQGTEAFF	TGTACCAACAGCTTGCCCCCCTCCCAGGGCACTGAAGCTTTCTTT
TRBV7-8	TRBD1	once	TRBJ1-6	CASSLFIGQGAGSPLHF	TGTGCCAGCAGCTTATTTATTGGACAGGGGGCAGGGTCACCCCTCCACTTT